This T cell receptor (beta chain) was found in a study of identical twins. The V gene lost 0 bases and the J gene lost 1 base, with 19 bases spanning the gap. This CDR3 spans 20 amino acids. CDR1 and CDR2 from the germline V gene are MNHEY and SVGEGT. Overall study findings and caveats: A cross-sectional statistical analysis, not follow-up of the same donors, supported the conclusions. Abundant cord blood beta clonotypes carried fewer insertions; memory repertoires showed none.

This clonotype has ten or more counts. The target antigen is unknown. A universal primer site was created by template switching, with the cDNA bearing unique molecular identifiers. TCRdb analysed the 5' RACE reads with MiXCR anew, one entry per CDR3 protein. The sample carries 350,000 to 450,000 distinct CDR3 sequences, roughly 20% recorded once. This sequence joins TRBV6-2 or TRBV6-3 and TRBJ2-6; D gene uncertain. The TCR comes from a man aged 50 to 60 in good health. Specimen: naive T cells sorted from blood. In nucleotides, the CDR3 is TGTGCCAGCAGTTACTCGATACCAAGGGTACCCCCTTCTGGGGCCAACGTCCTGACTTTC. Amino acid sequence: CASSYSIPRVPPSGANVLTF.